A single sample is the source of the 15 T cell receptor beta chains below, sequenced in a study of response to subunit inactivated influenza vaccine. MiXCR, run by TCRdb on the RT-PCR reads, gives a single entry per CDR3 protein. Here the sample spans fewer than 600,000 distinct CDR3 sequences, approximately 7.3% being singletons. Source: PBMCs from blood, taken less than 25 months after vaccination. The receptors were sampled from a man between 50 and 69 years old who received an inactivated influenza vaccine.

Ten or more counts support this clonotype. The chain joins TRBV7-9 to TRBJ2-7; D gene uncertain. Trimming removed 8 bases from V and 2 bases from J, with 7 bases in between. CDR3 length: 11 amino acids. CDR1 and CDR2 (germline): SEHNR, FQNEAQ (reference sequence). The CDR3 region is CASQGTYEQYF. The CDR3 nucleotides are TGTGCCAGCCAAGGGACCTACGAGCAGTACTTC.

This clonotype appeared a few times. This chain connects TRBV7-6 to TRBJ1-5; D is unresolved. Germline CDR1 SGHVS, CDR2 FNYEAQ. V gave up 1 base and J gave up 3 bases, with 10 bases separating them. This CDR3 comprises 15 residues. The CDR3 spells CASSLVSATNQPQHF. CDR3 coding DNA: TGTGCCAGCAGCTTAGTGTCAGCTACCAATCAGCCCCAGCATTTT.

This clonotype was recorded many times. V gene TRBV6-2 or TRBV6-3 combines with J gene TRBJ2-3; 8 bases fit TRBD2. This CDR3 contains 17 residues. J lost 4 bases, V lost 10 bases, and 19 bases had no gene match. In germline, CDR1 is MNHEY, CDR2 SVGEGT. The CDR3 DNA sequence: TGTGCCACCACGGCCCCCCCAATCGGCGGGAGGTCAGATACGCAGTATTTT. Encoded protein: CATTAPPIGGRSDTQYF.

The gene calls are TRBV7-2 and TRBJ2-7; tentative D call: TRBD2 (6 bases). The V end lost 5 bases, the J end lost 0 bases, and 11 bases lay between the germline ends. The CDR3 length is 14 residues. From germline, CDR1 is SGHTA and CDR2 FQGNSA. The DNA of the CDR3 is TGTGCCAGCAGCCGACGGGACTTCTCCTACGAGCAGTACTTC. As protein: CASSRRDFSYEQYF. Supplemented by reference TRBV7-2 and TRBJ2-7, the full variable domain reads GAGVSQSPSNKVTEKGKDVELRCDPISGHTALYWYRQSLGQGLEFLIYFQGNSAPDKSGLPSDRFSAERTGGSVSTLTIQRTQQEDSAVYLCASSRRDFSYEQYFGPGTRLTVT.

This clonotype has just a few counts. This rearrangement joins TRBV4-3 to TRBJ2-5; D remains unclear. The germline CDR1 and CDR2 sequences are LGHNA and YSLEER. V was clipped by 1 base and J by 3 bases, with 12 bases between them. This CDR3 is built from 15 residues. The CDR3 DNA reads as TGCGCCAGCAGCCAAGGGTTACGGACGGAAGAGACCCAGTACTTC. Residues: CASSQGLRTEETQYF.

A few counts support this clonotype. The chain combines TRBV5-4 with TRBJ2-1; D tentatively fits TRBD1 or TRBD2 (5 bases each). In germline, CDR1 is SGHNT, CDR2 YYREEE (reference sequence). The V end was cut by 1 base, the J end by 7 bases, with 15 bases between. This CDR3 region has 15 residues. The CDR3 sequence: CASSLQGPVGNEQFF. In DNA form, the CDR3 reads TGTGCCAGCAGCTTGCAGGGACCTGTTGGGAATGAGCAGTTCTTC.

This clonotype occurred many times. The genes are TRBV7-2 and TRBJ1-2; tentative D call: TRBD1 (5 bases). The V gene lost 2 bases and the J gene lost 2 bases, with 12 bases spanning the gap. Germline CDR1 is SGHTA and CDR2 is FQGNSA. The CDR3 is 15 residues long. The CDR3, as DNA: TGTGCCAGCAGCTTATCCCAGGGATCCAACTATGGCTACACCTTC. This sequence encodes CASSLSQGSNYGYTF.

This clonotype was seen a few times. DNA for the CDR3: TGTGCCAGCAGTCCCCATATGAACACCGGGGAGCTGTTTTTT. Protein product: CASSPHMNTGELFF. This chain joins TRBV12-3 or TRBV12-4 and TRBJ2-2; D is uncertain. V shed 5 bases and J shed 1 base, with 8 bases lying between them. The CDR3 is made up of 14 amino acids.

The genes are TRBV20-1 and TRBJ2-7; 10 bases map to TRBD2. Germline V gene lookup returns CDR1 DFQATT and CDR2 SNEGSKA (reference sequence). Germline trimming cut 5 bases from V and 6 bases from J; bases unmatched to any gene: 7. The CDR3 contains 13 residues. Written as DNA, the CDR3 is TGCAGTGCTCCGGGACTAGCGTCCCGCGAGCAGTACTTC. It encodes CSAPGLASREQYF.

This clonotype showed up just a few times. The V and J genes are TRBV15 and TRBJ2-3, with D perhaps TRBD1 (5 bases). This CDR3 contains 12 residues. V was pared by 1 base and J by 8 bases, with 7 bases between. Germline lookup yields CDR1 LNHNV and CDR2 YYDKDF (reference sequence). CDR3: CATSRVRGTQYF. The CDR3 DNA is TGTGCCACCAGCAGAGTTAGGGGTACGCAGTATTTT.

In its sample, this clonotype was seen a few times. This chain links TRBV6-5 with TRBJ2-6; 10 bases fit TRBD1. The ends lost 2 bases at V and 2 bases at J; junction bases unmatched: 9. CDR1 and CDR2 (germline): MNHEY, SVGAGI. CDR3 length equals 19 residues. The CDR3 DNA is TGTGCCAGCAGTTACGTGGGGACAGGGGCCCCACCTGGGGCCAACGTCCTGACTTTC. Its protein product is CASSYVGTGAPPGANVLTF.

DNA of the CDR3: TGTGCCAGCAGTTTACAGCGGGGGGCCGTCTTTTATACGCAGTATTTT. The encoded protein is CASSLQRGAVFYTQYF. The V and J genes are TRBV12-3 or TRBV12-4 and TRBJ2-3; 9 bases fit TRBD2. V lost 2 bases, J lost 7 bases, and 10 bases stayed unmatched. This CDR3 spans 16 amino acids.

This clonotype was seen only a few times. The J gene is TRBJ2-3, the V gene TRBV29-1; maybe TRBD2 (5 bases). The CDR3 has 14 amino acids. Germline values: CDR1 SQVTM, CDR2 ANQGSEA. The V end was cut by 4 bases, the J end by 4 bases, with 15 bases between. In DNA form, the CDR3 reads TGCAGCGTTGGGCTCTGGCTAGCCCCAGATACGCAGTATTTT. Its protein is CSVGLWLAPDTQYF.

This chain uses TRBV28 with TRBJ1-4; possible D gene TRBD1, 5 bases. This CDR3 has 14 residues. Germline V CDR1 and CDR2: MDHEN, SYDVKM. V lost 6 bases and J 5 bases, leaving 13 bases between the germline ends. The CDR3 loop is CASRSRAGNEKLFF. The CDR3 DNA is TGTGCCAGCAGGAGTAGGGCAGGGAATGAAAAACTGTTTTTT.

This clonotype occurred many times. The chain employs TRBV4-3 and TRBJ2-7; 8 bases fit TRBD1. The CDR3 has 15 amino acids. CDR1 is LGHNA and CDR2 is YSLEER in the germline V gene. Trimming at V came to 1 base and at J to 4 bases, leaving 6 bases not matched to a gene. For the CDR3, the DNA is TGCGCCAGCAGCCAAGCTTCCAGGGGGCGTTACGAGCAGTACTTC. Amino acids: CASSQASRGRYEQYF.